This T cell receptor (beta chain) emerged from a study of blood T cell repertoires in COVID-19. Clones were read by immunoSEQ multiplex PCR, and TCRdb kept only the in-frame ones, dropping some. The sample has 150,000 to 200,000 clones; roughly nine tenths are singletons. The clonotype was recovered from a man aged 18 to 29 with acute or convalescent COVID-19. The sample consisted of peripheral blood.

CDR3 sequence: CASSIKHRDTEAFF. CDR3 in DNA: TGTGCCAGTAGTATAAAACACAGGGATACTGAAGCTTTCTTT. This chain joins TRBV19 and TRBJ1-1, with D possibly TRBD1 on 6 matching bases. The germline CDR1 and CDR2 sequences are LNHDA and SQIVND (reference sequence). The CDR3 has 14 amino acids. Trimming shortened V by 2 bases and J by 5 bases, and 12 bases separated the two germline ends.